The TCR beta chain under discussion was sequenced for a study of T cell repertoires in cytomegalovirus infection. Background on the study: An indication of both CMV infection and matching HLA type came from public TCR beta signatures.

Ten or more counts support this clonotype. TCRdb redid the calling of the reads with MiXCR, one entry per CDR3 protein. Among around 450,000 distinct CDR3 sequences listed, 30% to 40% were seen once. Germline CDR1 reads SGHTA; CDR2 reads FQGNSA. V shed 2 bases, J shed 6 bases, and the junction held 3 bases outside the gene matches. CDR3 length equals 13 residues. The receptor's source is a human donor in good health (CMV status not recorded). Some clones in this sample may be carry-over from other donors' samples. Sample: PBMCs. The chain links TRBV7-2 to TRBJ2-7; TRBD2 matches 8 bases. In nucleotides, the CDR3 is TGTGCCAGCAGCTTAACCGGGACTAGCGAGCAGTACTTC. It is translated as CASSLTGTSEQYF.